Detailed here is one T cell receptor beta chain. This clonotype was detected only a few times. Its antigen has not been determined. Base-call qualities are not available, and no considerably larger clone is one nucleotide away. From its cysteine to its phenylalanine, the CDR3 spans 12 amino acids. Solely the CDR3 DNA is kept, with 36 bases framed from the first base. V and J lose 6 bases and 7 bases, and a span of 13 bases separates them. For sequencing, an Illumina HiSeq 2500 was employed. TCR beta libraries were prepared by quantitative 5'-RACE with molecular barcodes. The study's processing was this. To identify disease-linked TCR variants, a new computational method was used, one built on a probabilistic model of VDJ rearrangement. TCRdb ran its own pipeline on the public reads, namely fastp trimming at Q25 and MiXCR clone calling, and kept in-frame beta chains. Rows with one shared CDR3 protein collapse into an entry with the most common genes and DNA. The V and J calls were determined by TCRdb, not by the authors. In this sample the table shows some 140,000 distinct CDR3 sequences, 6% to 8% of which occur a single time. The top ten clones comprise 9.5% to 15% of the sample.

The data originate from a study of CD8 T cells in ankylosing spondylitis (dated by TCRdb to about 2017). Broadly, across the study: The study profiled T cell receptor beta repertoires in healthy donors and ankylosing spondylitis patients to find disease-linked TCR variants. Samples of peripheral blood were taken, and for ankylosing spondylitis patients, synovial fluid was collected as well. The full study cohort comprised some 27 ankylosing spondylitis patients and some 100 healthy donors. Findings and caveats that apply to the study as a whole: A CD8+ phenotype was shown by the disease-linked clones, which were found at relatively low frequencies in peripheral blood. A TCR beta motif of several highly homologous amino acid variants appeared characteristic of blood from ankylosing spondylitis patients. According to the report, matched synovial fluid samples from ankylosing spondylitis patients were significantly enriched for the disease-linked clones. Some motif variants had previously been reported in the synovial fluid and blood of reactive arthritis patients, which suggests shared mechanisms of disease initiation.

Sequenced: blood, either unsorted or a sorted T cell fraction (not recorded which). The sequence links TRBV12-3 or TRBV12-4 to TRBJ2-7; TRBD1 could be the D gene, as 5 bases match. This TCR derives from a female donor with ankylosing spondylitis or in good health (not recorded which). The CDR3 loop reads CASSPEGEEQYF. The base sequence is TGTGCCAGCAGCCCGGAAGGGGAAGAGCAGTACTTC.